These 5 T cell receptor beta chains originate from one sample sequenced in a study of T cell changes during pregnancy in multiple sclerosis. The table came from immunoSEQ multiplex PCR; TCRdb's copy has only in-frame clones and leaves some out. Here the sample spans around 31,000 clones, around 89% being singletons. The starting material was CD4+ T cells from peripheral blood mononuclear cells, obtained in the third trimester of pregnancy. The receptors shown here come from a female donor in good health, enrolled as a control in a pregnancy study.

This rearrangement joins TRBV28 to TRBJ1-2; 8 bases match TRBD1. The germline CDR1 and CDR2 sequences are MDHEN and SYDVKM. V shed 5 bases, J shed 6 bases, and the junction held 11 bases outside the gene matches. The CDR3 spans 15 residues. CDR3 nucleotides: TGTGCCAGCAGTCCATACCGGGACAGGATAGATGGCTACACCTTC. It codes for CASSPYRDRIDGYTF.

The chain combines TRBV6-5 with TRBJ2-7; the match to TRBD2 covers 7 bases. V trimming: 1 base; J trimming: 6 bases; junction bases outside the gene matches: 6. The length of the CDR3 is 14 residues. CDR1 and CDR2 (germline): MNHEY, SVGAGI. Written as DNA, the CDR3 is TGTGCCAGCAGTTACTGGAGCGGGACGGGCGAGCAGTACTTC. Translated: CASSYWSGTGEQYF.

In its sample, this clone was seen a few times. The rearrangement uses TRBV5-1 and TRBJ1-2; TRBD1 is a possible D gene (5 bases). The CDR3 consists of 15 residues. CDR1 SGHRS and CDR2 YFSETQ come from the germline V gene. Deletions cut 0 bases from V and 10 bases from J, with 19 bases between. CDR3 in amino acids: CASSLVGGEWGFYTF. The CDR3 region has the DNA TGCGCCAGCAGCTTGGTCGGGGGAGAGTGGGGATTCTACACCTTC.

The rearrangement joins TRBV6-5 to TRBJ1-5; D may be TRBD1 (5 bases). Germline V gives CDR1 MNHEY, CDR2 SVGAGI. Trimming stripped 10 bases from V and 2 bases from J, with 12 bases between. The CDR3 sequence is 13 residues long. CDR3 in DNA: TGTGCCACCCGAGCGGGGGGCAATCAGCCCCAGCATTTT. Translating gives CATRAGGNQPQHF.

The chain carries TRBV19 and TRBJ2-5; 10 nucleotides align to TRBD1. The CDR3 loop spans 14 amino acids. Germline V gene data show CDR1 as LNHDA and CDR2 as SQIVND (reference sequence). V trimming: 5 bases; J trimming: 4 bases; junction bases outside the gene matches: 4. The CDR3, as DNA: TGTGCCAGTAGTCCCCGGGACAGGGGAGAGACCCAGTACTTC. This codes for CASSPRDRGETQYF.